The 20 T cell receptor beta chains below come from one sample, sequenced in a study of PD-L1 blockade in urothelial cancer. Described time point: pretreatment peripheral blood. Repertoires were generated with immunoSEQ multiplex PCR, while TCRdb's copy carries only in-frame clones and drops some. Of about 95,000 clones listed, roughly 87% are singletons. Sample: PBMCs, taken around atezolizumab (anti-PD-L1) treatment. These receptors were taken from a man in his 60s with urothelial cancer.

This chain joins TRBV6-1 and TRBJ2-1, with TRBD1 matching over 8 bases. The CDR3 is 13 amino acids. V shed 6 bases and J 9 bases; nucleotides not matched to a gene: 7. From germline, CDR1 is MNHNS and CDR2 SASEGT. CDR3 sequence: CASRPRGQVEQFF. The CDR3 DNA reads as TGTGCCAGCAGACCCAGGGGGCAGGTTGAGCAGTTCTTC.

The chain recombines TRBV6-6 with TRBJ2-3; TRBD2 matches at 8 bases. CDR1 and CDR2 from the germline V gene are MNHNY and SVGAGI (reference sequence). The V gene end was trimmed by 2 bases and the J gene end by 4 bases; junction bases not matched to a gene: 5. The CDR3 loop spans 15 amino acids. DNA of the CDR3: TGTGCCAGCAGTTACCACGCGGGAGGAGCAGATACGCAGTATTTT. This gives the protein CASSYHAGGADTQYF.

This chain uses TRBV28 with TRBJ1-2; D gene ambiguous. This CDR3 contains 15 residues. The germline V and J ends were trimmed by 4 bases and 0 bases, with 12 bases remaining between them. Germline V CDR1 and CDR2: MDHEN, SYDVKM. CDR3: CASSSPGGTNYGYTF. CDR3 sequence (DNA): TGTGCCAGCAGTTCCCCGGGAGGGACTAACTATGGCTACACCTTC.

The chain joins TRBV7-9 to TRBJ2-1, with 7 bases matching TRBD2. This CDR3 has 12 amino acids. The ends lost 6 bases at V and 13 bases at J; junction bases unmatched: 9. Germline V gene data show CDR1 as SEHNR and CDR2 as FQNEAQ (reference sequence). CDR3: CASRGLVGSQFF. The DNA for the CDR3 is TGTGCCAGCAGAGGACTAGTGGGGAGCCAGTTCTTC. The full variable domain, rest sourced from reference TRBV7-9 and TRBJ2-1, is DTGVSQNPRHKITKRGQNVTFRCDPISEHNRLYWYRQTLGQGPEFLTYFQNEAQLEKSRLLSDRFSAERPKGSFSTLEIQRTEQGDSAMYLCASRGLVGSQFFGPGTRLTVL.

The chain recombines TRBV11-2 with TRBJ2-5, with a weak D call TRBD2 (5 bases). Germline lookup yields CDR1 SGHAT and CDR2 FQNNGV. V lost 5 bases, J lost 7 bases, and 11 bases lay in between. This CDR3 has 12 amino acids. CDR3 in DNA: TGTGCCAGCAGCGCCTCGAGCGGGACCCAGTACTTC. Amino acids: CASSASSGTQYF.

The rearrangement joins TRBV4-2 to TRBJ1-6; 8 bases agree with TRBD1. V was pared by 2 bases and J by 10 bases, with 7 bases of the junction left unmatched. The V gene's germline CDR1 is LGHNA and CDR2 YNFKEQ. This CDR3 has 15 amino acids. CDR3 sequence (DNA): TGTGCCAGCAGCCAAAAAGGACAGGGTCGATCACCCCTCCACTTT. It codes for CASSQKGQGRSPLHF.

The V call is TRBV7-3, the J call TRBJ2-7; a possible D gene is TRBD2 (6 bases). CDR1 is SGHTA, CDR2 FQGTGA, per germline. Trimming took off 4 bases at V and 6 bases at J, with 16 bases between the two ends. CDR3 length: 14 amino acids. This chain's CDR3 is CASSSGDPASEQYF. The CDR3, as DNA: TGTGCCAGCAGCTCGGGGGACCCGGCTTCCGAGCAGTACTTC.

In nucleotides, the CDR3 is TGTGCCATCCTTCCCGGGGTAGGAGCAGATACGCAGTATTTT. Its translation: CAILPGVGADTQYF. This chain connects TRBV7-9 to TRBJ2-3; a possible D gene is TRBD2 (5 bases). The germline V gene has CDR1 SEHNR and CDR2 FQNEAQ (reference sequence). CDR3 length: 14 residues. The V gene lost 10 bases and the J gene lost 4 bases, with 18 bases spanning the gap.

The chain recombines TRBV9 with TRBJ2-5; perhaps TRBD1 as D (6 bases). This CDR3 is built from 14 residues. V was clipped by 4 bases and J by 0 bases, with 10 bases between them. In germline, CDR1 is SGDLS, CDR2 YYNGEE. The CDR3: CASSPQGNQETQYF. The DNA for the CDR3 is TGTGCCAGCAGCCCGCAGGGGAACCAAGAGACCCAGTACTTC.

This clone was counted between two and nine times. The chain is built from TRBV6-6 and TRBJ1-5; possibly TRBD1 for D (5 bases). The CDR3 extends over 14 amino acids. Trimming cost V 5 bases and J 5 bases, with 13 bases left between them. Per the germline V gene, CDR1 is MNHNY and CDR2 is SVGAGI (reference sequence). CDR3 amino acids: CASSPAGRDQPQHF. In nucleotides, the CDR3 is TGTGCCAGCAGTCCAGCGGGCAGGGATCAGCCCCAGCATTTT.

The chain has TRBV5-1 and TRBJ1-1; the match to TRBD1 covers 7 bases. Trimming at V came to 3 bases and at J to 4 bases, leaving 6 bases not matched to a gene. CDR1 is SGHRS, CDR2 YFSETQ, per germline. This CDR3 has 14 residues. This chain's CDR3 is CASSWGAGGTEAFF. The CDR3 DNA reads TGCGCCAGCAGCTGGGGGGCAGGGGGCACTGAAGCTTTCTTT.

The table lists this clone with a few counts. V is TRBV30 and J is TRBJ1-1, with D uncertain. The germline V gene encodes CDR1 GTSNPN and CDR2 SVGIG (reference sequence). Trimming shortened V by 0 bases and J by 6 bases, and 5 bases separated the two germline ends. The CDR3 extends over 11 amino acids. The CDR3 reads CAWSVAPEAFF. CDR3 coding DNA: TGTGCCTGGAGTGTGGCTCCTGAAGCTTTCTTT.

This chain uses TRBV13 with TRBJ1-5; a possible D gene is TRBD1 (5 bases). Germline CDR1 reads PRHDT; CDR2 reads FYEKMQ (reference sequence). CDR3 length: 14 amino acids. V was trimmed by 5 bases and J by 0 bases, leaving 8 bases between them. The CDR3 nucleotides are TGTGCCAGCAGCGAAAGGGGTAGCAATCAGCCCCAGCATTTT. Translating gives CASSERGSNQPQHF.

The V call is TRBV4-3, the J call TRBJ2-4; D gene unclear. The CDR3 has 17 residues. Germline assignment: CDR1 LGHNA and CDR2 YSLEER. The ends were cut back, 0 bases at V and 0 bases at J, with 12 bases in the middle. In DNA, the CDR3 is TGCGCCAGCAGCCAAGAGAACAGACACGTAGCCAAAAACATTCAGTACTTC. Translating gives CASSQENRHVAKNIQYF.

This clone was seen more than once but under ten times. This rearrangement joins TRBV18 to TRBJ2-7; tentatively, D is TRBD1 (6 bases). Germline CDR1 reads KGHSH; CDR2 reads LQKENI. The V end lost 4 bases, the J end lost 0 bases, and 13 bases lay between the germline ends. The CDR3 covers 15 residues. The CDR3 is CASSLTGSSSYEQYF. The CDR3 nucleotides are TGTGCCAGCTCACTTACAGGGTCGAGCTCCTACGAGCAGTACTTC.

The chain uses TRBV7-2 and TRBJ2-3; TRBD2 agrees at 13 bases. V gave up 5 bases and J gave up 3 bases; unmatched junction bases: 8. Germline V gene lookup returns CDR1 SGHTA and CDR2 FQGNSA. The CDR3 consists of 17 residues. Here the CDR3 reads CASSARRTSGGTDTQYF. DNA of the CDR3: TGTGCCAGCAGCGCCCGGAGGACTAGCGGGGGTACAGATACGCAGTATTTT.

The chain links TRBV6-1 to TRBJ2-3; 8 bases are a match to TRBD1. The V segment lost 10 bases and the J segment 6 bases; nucleotides outside the gene matches: 9. Germline values: CDR1 MNHNS, CDR2 SASEGT. The CDR3 contains 13 residues. The CDR3 nucleotides read TGTGCCACGGACAGGGACCACGCGGATACGCAGTATTTT. Protein: CATDRDHADTQYF.

The gene calls are TRBV28 and TRBJ2-1; 12 bases match TRBD2. CDR3 length equals 15 residues. V dropped 2 bases and J dropped 9; count of bases not matched to a gene: 5. Germline V lookup: CDR1 MDHEN, CDR2 SYDVKM. The CDR3 region has the DNA TGTGCCAGCAGTTTAGAGCTAGCGGGAGGGTTTGAGCAGTTCTTC. Protein product: CASSLELAGGFEQFF.

V usage is TRBV27 and J usage is TRBJ1-2; D remains ambiguous. The CDR3 consists of 13 residues. Germline V lookup: CDR1 MNHEY, CDR2 SMNVEV (reference sequence). Trimming pared 5 bases from V and 4 bases from J, leaving 11 bases between. The CDR3 DNA sequence: TGTGCCAGCAGTCTTCCCTCGGGCTATGGCTACACCTTC. Amino acids: CASSLPSGYGYTF.

V is TRBV28 and J is TRBJ1-2; tentative D call: TRBD1 (5 bases). V gave up 3 bases and J gave up 5 bases, with 13 bases separating them. Per the germline V gene, CDR1 is MDHEN and CDR2 is SYDVKM. CDR3 length: 14 amino acids. CDR3 protein: CASSLTALGYGYTF. The CDR3 DNA is TGTGCCAGCAGTTTGACAGCGCTTGGGTATGGCTACACCTTC.